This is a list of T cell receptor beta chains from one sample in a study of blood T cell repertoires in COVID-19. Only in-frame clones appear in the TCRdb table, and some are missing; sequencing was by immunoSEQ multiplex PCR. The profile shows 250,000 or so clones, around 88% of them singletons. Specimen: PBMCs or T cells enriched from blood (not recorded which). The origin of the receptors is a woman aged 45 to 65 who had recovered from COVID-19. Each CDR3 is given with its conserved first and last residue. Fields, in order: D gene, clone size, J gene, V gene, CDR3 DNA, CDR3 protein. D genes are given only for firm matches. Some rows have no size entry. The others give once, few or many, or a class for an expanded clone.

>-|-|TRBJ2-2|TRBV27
TGTGCCAGCAGTTTACGGGGTAGGAACACCGGGGAGCTGTTTTTT
CASSLRGRNTGELFF
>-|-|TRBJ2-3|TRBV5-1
TGCGCCAGCAGCTCACCGGGAGAGGGAGATACGCAGTATTTT
CASSSPGEGDTQYF
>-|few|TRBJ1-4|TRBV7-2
TGTGCCAGCAGCTTCGACAGTACCAATGAAAAACTGTTTTTT
CASSFDSTNEKLFF
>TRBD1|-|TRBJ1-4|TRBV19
TGTGCCAGTACCCGGGACAGGGGAGGGGGTAATGAAAAACTGTTTTTT
CASTRDRGGGNEKLFF
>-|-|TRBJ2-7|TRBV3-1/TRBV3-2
TGTGCCAGCAGCCAAGAGTGGCGGGGCGGCTACGAGCAGTACTTC
CASSQEWRGGYEQYF
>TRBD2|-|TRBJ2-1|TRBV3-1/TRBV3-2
TGTGCCAGCAGCCCGGGAGGGTACAATGAGCAGTTCTTC
CASSPGGYNEQFF
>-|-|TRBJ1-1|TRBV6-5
TGTGCCAGCAGTTCCGACAGGAATACTGAAGCTTTCTTT
CASSSDRNTEAFF
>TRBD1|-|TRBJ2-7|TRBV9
TGTGCCAGCAGCATGACGCCGGGACAGGGGGGATACGAGCAGTACTTC
CASSMTPGQGGYEQYF
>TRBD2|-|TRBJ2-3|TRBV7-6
TGTGCCAGCAGCTGGTTGGGAGGGAGCACAGATACGCAGTATTTT
CASSWLGGSTDTQYF
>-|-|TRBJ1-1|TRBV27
TGTGCCAGCAGTTTTTCACGGGTGAACACTGAAGCTTTCTTT
CASSFSRVNTEAFF
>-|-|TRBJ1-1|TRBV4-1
TGCGCCAGCAGCCAAGATCACCGTGGGAGCACTGAAGCTTTCTTT
CASSQDHRGSTEAFF
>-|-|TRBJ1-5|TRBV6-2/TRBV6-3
TGTGCCAGCAGTTACTCTCGGGGGAGCAATCAGCCCCAGCATTTT
CASSYSRGSNQPQHF
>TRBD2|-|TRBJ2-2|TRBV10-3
TGTGCCATCAGCGGACTAGCGGGAGTTGGTGGGGAGCTGTTTTTT
CAISGLAGVGGELFF
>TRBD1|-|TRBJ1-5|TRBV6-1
TGTGCCAGCAGTGAAGCGGACAGGACCGATAGCAATCAGCCCCAGCATTTT
CASSEADRTDSNQPQHF
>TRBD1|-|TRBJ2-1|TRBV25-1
TGTGCCAGCAGCGCGGACAGGGGGTGGCGTGAGCAGTTCTTC
CASSADRGWREQFF